This T cell receptor beta chain was retrieved from a study of T cells after somatic rescue of genetic block. The method was immunoSEQ multiplex PCR; TCRdb's version includes in-frame clones alone and lacks a portion of them. This table has 80,000 to 90,000 clones, around 90% appearing once. Trimming removed 1 base from V and 8 bases from J, with 15 bases in between. CDR1 is MDHEN and CDR2 is SYDVKM in the germline V gene. The CDR3 contains 15 residues. This clonotype was sampled from a woman aged 18-29 years. This chain joins TRBV28 and TRBJ2-1; possibly TRBD2 for D (6 bases). The sequenced material came from peripheral blood mononuclear cells (PBMCs). The CDR3 is CASSLSQRAQDEQFF. In DNA, the CDR3 is TGTGCCAGCAGTTTATCTCAGCGGGCACAGGATGAGCAGTTCTTC.